This T cell receptor beta chain was documented in a study of OX40 agonist ivuxolimab in advanced cancers. Study background: Roughly two fifths of patients had received prior checkpoint inhibitor therapy.

Data came from immunoSEQ multiplex PCR; TCRdb stores just in-frame clones and leaves some out. The sample shows about 62,000 clones, roughly 85% of them seen only once. Germline CDR1 reads MRHNA; CDR2 reads SNTAGT. The CDR3 length is 16 residues. The ends were cut back, 5 bases at V and 0 bases at J, with 14 bases in the middle. The clonotype was recovered from an adult with an advanced solid tumor such as melanoma, head and neck, liver or kidney cancer. Sequenced here: CD4+ or CD8+ T cells sorted from blood, sampled in a trial of the OX40 agonist ivuxolimab. The chain has TRBV6-4 and TRBJ2-1; possibly TRBD1 or TRBD2 for D (5 bases each). The CDR3 reads CASSTGPLYSYNEQFF. CDR3 in DNA: TGTGCCAGCAGTACGGGGCCACTATACTCCTACAATGAGCAGTTCTTC.